This T cell receptor (beta chain) was sequenced in a study of T cell responses to AZD1222 COVID-19 vaccine. Broader study findings: Only after the peak T cell response were repertoires sampled.

The CDR3 extends over 11 amino acids. V shed 1 base, J shed 9 bases, and the junction held 0 bases outside the gene matches. Per the germline V gene, CDR1 is MGHRA and CDR2 is YSYEKL. Sequencing was performed with immunoSEQ multiplex PCR; in TCRdb, only in-frame clones are kept and a portion is missing. The data show roughly 150,000 clones, with around 92% seen just once and 1.2% to 1.5% held by the top ten. With respect to this clone: Its antigen remains unidentified.

V usage is TRBV4-1 and J usage is TRBJ2-7, with TRBD1 matching over 7 bases. Here the sequenced sample was peripheral blood, taken on day 0 of AZD1222 vaccination. This sequence was found in an adult in good health. The CDR3 is CASSQGTGQYF. The CDR3 DNA reads as TGCGCCAGCAGCCAAGGGACAGGGCAGTACTTC.